The 10 T cell receptor beta chains presented below share a single source sample, sequenced in a study of blood T cell repertoires in COVID-19. Produced via immunoSEQ multiplex PCR; TCRdb's table is partial and in-frame only. The table records about 320,000 clones, approximately 85% of them present only once. The sequenced material came from peripheral blood. The receptors shown here come from a human donor in a cohort sampled during active COVID-19.

The rearrangement uses TRBV5-1 and TRBJ2-1; TRBD1 matches at 9 bases. Trimming cost V 0 bases and J 4 bases; bases outside gene matches: 8. Germline assignment: CDR1 SGHRS and CDR2 YFSETQ. The CDR3 covers 17 residues. CDR3 DNA: TGCGCCAGCAGCTTGGCCCTTTGGGACAGGGATTACAATGAGCAGTTCTTC. Protein: CASSLALWDRDYNEQFF.

This clone occurred many times. The chain couples TRBV30 to TRBJ2-7, with 10 positions matching TRBD2. The CDR3 length is 15 residues. The V gene's germline CDR1 is GTSNPN and CDR2 SVGIG (reference sequence). The CDR3 DNA sequence: TGTGCTAGTAGGGTTAAGCGGGGGGGCCTCGACGAGCAGTACTTC. Protein sequence: CASRVKRGGLDEQYF. The variable domain in full, completed from reference TRBV30 and TRBJ2-7, reads SQTIHQWPATLVQPVGSPLSLECTVEGTSNPNLYWYRQAAGRGLQLLFYSVGIGQISSEVPQNLSASRPQDRQFILSSKKLLLSDSGFYLCASRVKRGGLDEQYFGPGTRLTVT.

The chain has TRBV6-5 and TRBJ2-2, with a tentative D call TRBD1 (5 bases). The V end lost 6 bases, the J end lost 8 bases, and 10 bases lay between the germline ends. Germline V lookup: CDR1 MNHEY, CDR2 SVGAGI. The CDR3 loop spans 12 amino acids. The CDR3 is CASRFKGGELFF. In nucleotides, the CDR3 is TGTGCCAGCAGATTCAAGGGGGGGGAGCTGTTTTTT.

The rearrangement uses TRBV18 and TRBJ2-2; D might be TRBD1 (6 bases). The CDR3 is 13 amino acids. The V gene lost 2 bases and the J gene lost 6 bases, with 7 bases spanning the gap. Germline CDR1 reads KGHSH; CDR2 reads LQKENI. CDR3 DNA: TGTGCCAGCTCACCAGCAGGGGCCGGGGAGCTGTTTTTT. Amino acids: CASSPAGAGELFF.

The CDR3 loop is CASSPRLAANTGELFF. The CDR3, as DNA: TGTGCCAGCTCACCCCGACTAGCTGCGAACACCGGGGAGCTGTTTTTT. The V and J genes are TRBV18 and TRBJ2-2, with 7 bases lining up with TRBD2. CDR3 length: 16 residues. Trimming took 3 bases from V and 0 from J; bases not matched to a gene: 4. CDR1 and CDR2 from the germline V gene are KGHSH and LQKENI.

This chain joins TRBV2 and TRBJ1-2; 7 nucleotides line up with TRBD1. The CDR3 covers 12 residues. Trimming took 11 bases from V and 9 from J; bases not matched to a gene: 12. Per the germline V gene, CDR1 is SNHLY and CDR2 is FYNNEI. The CDR3: CAGTGTVFSYTF. CDR3 DNA sequence: TGTGCCGGCACCGGGACAGTCTTTAGCTACACCTTC.

The genes are TRBV6-5 and TRBJ1-1, with D unclear. The germline CDR1 and CDR2 sequences are MNHEY and SVGAGI. The CDR3 is 14 amino acids. Trimming pared 4 bases from V and 0 bases from J, leaving 9 bases between. The CDR3 bases are TGTGCCAGCAGTTCAAGGAGTATGAACACTGAAGCTTTCTTT. Translated, it gives CASSSRSMNTEAFF.

The chain carries TRBV10-2 and TRBJ2-5; D is ambiguous. Trimming removed 4 bases from V and 4 bases from J, with 4 bases in between. Looked up from germline, CDR1 is WSHSY and CDR2 is SAAADI. CDR3 length: 11 residues. The CDR3 spells CASSAGETQYF. The CDR3 DNA follows: TGCGCCAGCAGTGCCGGAGAGACCCAGTACTTC.

V and J are TRBV27 and TRBJ1-4, with D possibly being TRBD1 (6 bases). The CDR3 covers 14 residues. Germline CDR1 MNHEY, CDR2 SMNVEV (reference sequence). Trimming pared 3 bases from V and 8 bases from J, leaving 13 bases between. The CDR3: CASSLRGRGEKLFF. CDR3 in DNA: TGTGCCAGCAGTTTGAGAGGGAGGGGGGAAAAACTGTTTTTT.

Note on this clone: Other nucleotide sequences in the sample specify the same CDR3. The chain has TRBV7-9 and TRBJ2-7; 9 positions match TRBD1. The CDR3 covers 14 residues. CDR1 is SEHNR, CDR2 FQNEAQ, per germline (reference sequence). The J segment lost 0 bases and the V segment lost 3 bases, leaving 0 bases of the junction unmatched. The CDR3 nucleotides read TGTGCCAGCAGCTTGACAGGGGGCTCCTACGAGCAGTACTTC. Its translation: CASSLTGGSYEQYF.